These 10 T cell receptor beta chains share one sample of origin, sequenced in a study of blood T cell repertoires in COVID-19. Clones were read by immunoSEQ multiplex PCR, and TCRdb kept only the in-frame ones, dropping some. The sample contains around 170,000 clones, 84% of which appear only once. Input material: peripheral blood. Receptors originate from a man younger than 35 with active or convalescent COVID-19.

This chain joins TRBV4-1 and TRBJ2-7; unclear D gene. Trimming cost V 1 base and J 2 bases, with 6 bases left between them. Germline assignment: CDR1 MGHRA and CDR2 YSYEKL. The CDR3 spans 13 residues. DNA of the CDR3: TGCGCCAGCAGCCAAGGTCTAGCCTACGAGCAGTACTTC. Translating it yields CASSQGLAYEQYF.

The rearrangement links TRBV6-2 or TRBV6-3 to TRBJ1-5, with TRBD1 as a possible D gene (6 bases). The germline V gene encodes CDR1 MNHEY and CDR2 SVGEGT. This CDR3 comprises 16 residues. The germline V and J ends were trimmed by 3 bases and 1 base, with 13 bases remaining between them. Here the CDR3 reads CASSYGQGPSNQPQHF. For the CDR3, the DNA is TGTGCCAGCAGTTATGGGCAGGGGCCGAGCAATCAGCCCCAGCATTTT.

The chain employs TRBV9 and TRBJ2-1; D is unclear. Germline CDR1 and CDR2: SGDLS and YYNGEE. Trimming took 3 bases from V and 0 from J, leaving 10 bases between them. The CDR3 sequence is 15 residues long. DNA for the CDR3: TGTGCCAGCAGCGGACGCAGGCGCTCCTACAATGAGCAGTTCTTC. This sequence encodes CASSGRRRSYNEQFF.

This clone was observed a few times. The rearrangement joins TRBV6-5 to TRBJ2-7, with 7 bases fitting TRBD2. V gave up 2 bases and J gave up 5 bases; unmatched junction bases: 6. The CDR3 is made up of 14 amino acids. Germline V lookup: CDR1 MNHEY, CDR2 SVGAGI. The CDR3 loop is CASSYRREYHEQYF. The DNA for the CDR3 is TGTGCCAGCAGTTACAGGCGGGAGTACCACGAGCAGTACTTC.

The rearrangement links TRBV30 to TRBJ2-3; the match to TRBD2 covers 8 bases. The V and J ends lost 5 bases and 0 bases, in that order; junction bases with no gene match: 4. The germline V gene has CDR1 GTSNPN and CDR2 SVGIG (reference sequence). The CDR3 runs to 14 residues. The CDR3 is CAWGSGSSTDTQYF. DNA for the CDR3: TGTGCCTGGGGCAGCGGGAGTAGCACAGATACGCAGTATTTT.

This sequence joins TRBV12-3 or TRBV12-4 and TRBJ2-5; TRBD2 aligns across 8 bases. The CDR3 has 12 residues. With V trimmed by 6 bases and J by 11 bases, 8 bases remained unmatched. CDR3 bases: TGTGCCAGCAGGCCCGGGGGGGGGTCGCAGTACTTC. Protein product: CASRPGGGSQYF.

The chain is built from TRBV28 and TRBJ1-5; 10 bases align to TRBD1. V gave up 6 bases and J gave up 9 bases; unmatched junction bases: 11. The CDR3 is 15 amino acids. In germline, CDR1 is MDHEN, CDR2 SYDVKM. The CDR3 coding sequence is TGTGCCAGCAGAAAGGGGACAGGGGCAGCTTCGCCCCAGCATTTT. Translation gives CASRKGTGAASPQHF.

V and J are TRBV12-1 and TRBJ1-4. TRBV12-1 corresponds to a pseudogene. The length of the CDR3 is 14 residues. CDR3 amino acids: CASSPTGGGEKLFF. CDR3 in DNA: TGTGCCAGCAGCCCGACAGGCGGGGGAGAAAAACTGTTTTTT.

The rearrangement uses TRBV19 and TRBJ1-2; D remains unclear. Trimming stripped 9 bases from V and 4 bases from J, with 15 bases between. This CDR3 has 13 residues. Germline V gene lookup returns CDR1 LNHDA and CDR2 SQIVND (reference sequence). The CDR3: CASTDSILYGYTF. In nucleotides, the CDR3 is TGTGCCAGCACGGACTCTATCCTCTATGGCTACACCTTC.

This clone showed up just once. The J gene is TRBJ2-7, the V gene TRBV7-9; no clear D. Germline lookup yields CDR1 SEHNR and CDR2 FQNEAQ (reference sequence). The CDR3 has 14 amino acids. V lost 6 bases and J lost 0, with 12 bases in between. For the CDR3, the DNA is TGTGCCAGCAGGGATGACACGTTCTCCTACGAGCAGTACTTC. It yields the protein CASRDDTFSYEQYF. Based on the CDR3 plus reference TRBV7-9 and TRBJ2-7, the full variable domain is DTGVSQNPRHKITKRGQNVTFRCDPISEHNRLYWYRQTLGQGPEFLTYFQNEAQLEKSRLLSDRFSAERPKGSFSTLEIQRTEQGDSAMYLCASRDDTFSYEQYFGPGTRLTVT.